The 6 T cell receptor beta chains below all came from one sample that was sequenced in a study of control samples from healthy donors and cancer patients. Measured with immunoSEQ multiplex PCR; TCRdb has only the in-frame clones, and not every one. The sample has approximately 150,000 clones; around nine tenths are singletons. Input material: PBMCs. These receptors were obtained from a man aged 45 to 65 with head and neck cancer.

The chain joins TRBV3-1 (or the pseudogene TRBV3-2) to TRBJ2-6; the D gene is possibly TRBD1 (6 bases). The V end was cut by 4 bases, the J end by 4 bases, with 20 bases between. Germline V gene data show CDR1 as LGHDT and CDR2 as YNNKEL (reference sequence). CDR3 length equals 18 residues. CDR3 coding DNA: TGTGCCAGCAGCCTAGGAACAGGGCGGAGGTCGGGGGCCAACGTCCTGACTTTC. As protein: CASSLGTGRRSGANVLTF.

V gene TRBV6-1 combines with J gene TRBJ1-5, with TRBD1 matching over 10 bases. The V gene end was trimmed by 0 bases and the J gene end by 3 bases; junction bases not matched to a gene: 5. Germline CDR1 reads MNHNS; CDR2 reads SASEGT. This CDR3 comprises 17 residues. CDR3 nucleotides: TGTGCCAGCAGTGAAGCGGGAGGGACAGGGGTCAATCAGCCCCAGCATTTT. Its translation: CASSEAGGTGVNQPQHF.

The rearrangement links TRBV6-6 to TRBJ1-6; D not resolved. Germline CDR1 reads MNHNY; CDR2 reads SVGAGI (reference sequence). The germline V and J ends were trimmed by 6 bases and 7 bases, with 10 bases remaining between them. The CDR3 runs to 13 residues. CDR3 bases: TGTGCCAGCAGACCCCTTAGGAATTCACCCCTCCACTTT. Protein: CASRPLRNSPLHF.

The chain couples TRBV7-2 to TRBJ1-2; D call uncertain. Germline V gene sequence: CDR1 SGHTA, CDR2 FQGNSA. V was cut by 1 base and J by 7 bases, with 10 bases left in between. The CDR3 consists of 13 residues. The CDR3 sequence: CASSLVSLGGYTF. As DNA, the CDR3 is TGTGCCAGCAGCTTAGTCTCCCTGGGTGGCTACACCTTC.

This chain connects TRBV4-1 to TRBJ2-5; D not certain. This CDR3 is 15 amino acids long. V lost 0 bases to trimming and J lost 2 bases, with 10 bases between them. In germline, CDR1 is MGHRA, CDR2 YSYEKL. The CDR3 nucleotides are TGCGCCAGCAGCCAAGAAAGAAATCAACAAGAGACCCAGTACTTC. This encodes CASSQERNQQETQYF.

This chain connects TRBV18 to TRBJ2-1, with TRBD1 matching 7 bases. The germline CDR1 and CDR2 sequences are KGHSH and LQKENI. CDR3 size: 13 residues. Trimming took 5 bases from V and 5 from J; bases not matched to a gene: 3. CDR3 residues: CASSSGTDNEQFF. The CDR3 nucleotides are TGTGCCAGCTCATCCGGGACAGACAATGAGCAGTTCTTC.